The clone carrying this T cell receptor beta chain was picked up many times. These data originate in a study of T-cell reconstitution after alpha-beta-depleted transplantation in children. Unique molecular identifiers were incorporated into the prepared TCRbeta library. Each CDR3 protein gets one entry after TCRdb re-called the PCR reads with MiXCR. The profile covers approximately 630,000 distinct CDR3 sequences, with over 10% appearing a single time and approximately 0.8% taken by the ten largest. With 4 bases removed from V and 5 bases from J, the gap between germline ends came to 19 bases. The CDR3 has 15 residues. Germline V gene sequence: CDR1 SGHRS, CDR2 YFSETQ.

This sample comprised PBMCs, obtained before TCRalphabeta/CD19-depleted stem cell transplant. This receptor was identified in a girl under 10 years old with congenital amegakaryocytic thrombocytopenia, due to receive a stem cell transplant. The chain is built from TRBV5-1 and TRBJ2-7, with D perhaps being TRBD1 or TRBD2 (6 bases each). CDR3 loop: CASSPGGGSSDEQYF. CDR3 in DNA: TGCGCCAGCAGCCCTGGAGGGGGGAGCTCAGACGAGCAGTACTTC.